Listed below are T cell receptor beta chains from one sample, sequenced in a study of shared clonotypes between healthy human individuals. TCRdb's table, derived via immunoSEQ multiplex PCR, lists solely in-frame clones and lacks some. The sample lists around 600,000 clones; around 95% were seen once. The sample taken for sequencing was naive CD8+ T cells sorted from blood. These receptors were collected from a woman in her 30s in good health. The conserved cysteine and the conserved F or W are not part of the CDR3 here. The order of the fields is D gene, V gene, CDR3 protein. D genes are given only for firm matches.

>.|TRBV28
ASAVLRTDTQY
>.|TRBV2
ASSDRGRHEQF
>TRBD1|TRBV6-5
ASSPWTGGNEKLF
>TRBD2|TRBV11-2
ASSPPLAGAHNEQF
>TRBD1|TRBV4-1
ASSHKPGTGPAEAF
>TRBD2|TRBV10-3
AIQTSGTGELF
>TRBD2|TRBV9
ASSVGVAGSYEQY
>TRBD1|TRBV5-1
ASSAGTGQTEAF
>.|TRBV27
ASSLFDYNEQF
>.|TRBV5-1
ASSLGGLYEQY
>TRBD1|TRBV28
ASSTPDRASNQPQH
>TRBD2|TRBV28
ATSWAGVAYEQY
>.|TRBV15
ATSRNTLARDNEQF
>.|TRBV6-5
ASSYSPGRMSNEQF
>.|TRBV28
ASSYGVTEAF
>TRBD1|TRBV27
ASSPWGTEGYEQY
>.|TRBV10-3
AISGGWTVQETQY
>.|TRBV14
ASSQWKNTEAF
>.|TRBV19
ASSIFGSDNQPQH
>.|TRBV4-1
ASRQIYTDTQY
>.|TRBV11-2
ASSLISDMGTTYEQY
>TRBD1|TRBV4-1
ASSQDWTGLNQPQH
>.|TRBV5-4
ASSLDAEQF
>.|TRBV5-6
ASSLGAGMELF
>TRBD1|TRBV18
ASSRQGTYNEQF
>.|TRBV5-5
ASSLSGSSYFDYT
>TRBD1|TRBV13
ASSLVGTGDGYT
>TRBD2|TRBV5-1
ASSLFGLAGKSYEQY
>.|TRBV15
ATSRDRVFTDTQY
>.|TRBV11-3
ASSSPLSSSHEQY
>.|TRBV5-1
ASSRGRANTEAF
>.|TRBV4-1
ASSQEDGLASTDTQY
>.|TRBV11-3
ASSFAGPSYEQY
>TRBD1|TRBV4-1
ASSPGTGDVGTEAF
>TRBD2|TRBV4-1
ASSQGLPAGGREQY
>.|TRBV27
ASSLAGEGPYEQY
>TRBD2|TRBV28
ASSLLASGTDGELF
>.|TRBV28
ASSLVGGHYEQY
>TRBD1|TRBV27
ASSPRTGTLYGYT
>.|TRBV4-1
ASSQDRFYTQY
>TRBD1|TRBV6-1
ASSELGQGGKKLF
>.|TRBV14
ASSQGGVHSFGYEQY
>TRBD2|TRBV28
ASSLSGRAGEQY
>TRBD1|TRBV19
ASSIAGTGGWELF
>.|TRBV7-9
ASSSGTEYEQY
>.|TRBV4-1
ASSQPGTDEKLF
>.|TRBV7-9
ASSLIGDNEQF
>.|TRBV27
ASSGGDTGELF
>.|TRBV4-1
ASSQGVLGNTEAF